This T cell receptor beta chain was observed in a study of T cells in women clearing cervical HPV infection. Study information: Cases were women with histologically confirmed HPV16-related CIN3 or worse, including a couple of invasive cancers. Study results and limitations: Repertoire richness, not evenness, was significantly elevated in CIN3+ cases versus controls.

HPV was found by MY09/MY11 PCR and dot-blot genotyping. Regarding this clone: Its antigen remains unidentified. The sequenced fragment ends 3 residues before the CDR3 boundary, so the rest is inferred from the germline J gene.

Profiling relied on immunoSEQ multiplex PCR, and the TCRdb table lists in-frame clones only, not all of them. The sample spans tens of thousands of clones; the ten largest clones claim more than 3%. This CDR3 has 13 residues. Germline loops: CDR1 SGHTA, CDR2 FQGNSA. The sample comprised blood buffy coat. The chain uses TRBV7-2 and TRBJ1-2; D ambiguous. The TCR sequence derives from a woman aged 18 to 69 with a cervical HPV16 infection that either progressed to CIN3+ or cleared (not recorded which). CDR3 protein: CASSPAPRYDYTF. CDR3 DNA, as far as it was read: TGTGCCAGCAGCCCCGCCCCGCGGTACGAC.